Following are 16 T cell receptor beta chains from one sample sequenced in a study of T-cell memory formation after mild COVID-19. TCRdb used MiXCR to reprocess the 5' RACE reads, holding one entry per CDR3 protein. The table has some 490,000 distinct CDR3 sequences, roughly 18% seen once. What was sequenced was PBMCs or a T cell subset sorted from them (not recorded which). The receptors were gathered from an adult woman who had mild COVID-19 (a few samples of this study predate the infection). Cell type and time point are not known.

This clonotype was seen repeatedly, ten times or more. The genes are TRBV6-5 and TRBJ1-2; 7 positions agree with TRBD1. Per germline, CDR1 MNHEY and CDR2 SVGAGI. V shed 2 bases and J 6 bases; nucleotides not matched to a gene: 6. The CDR3 totals 14 residues. CDR3 in DNA: TGTGCCAGCAGTTACAGGGGGCGCTGGAATGGCTACACCTTC. It yields the protein CASSYRGRWNGYTF.

This rearrangement joins TRBV2 to TRBJ1-5; D is uncertain. The V end lost 1 base, the J end lost 7 bases, and 8 bases lay between the germline ends. CDR3 length equals 13 residues. Germline CDR1 reads SNHLY; CDR2 reads FYNNEI. CDR3 sequence: CASSEGRGQPQHF. In DNA form, the CDR3 reads TGTGCCAGCAGTGAAGGGCGGGGACAGCCCCAGCATTTT. Complete variable domain (other parts from reference TRBV2 and TRBJ1-5): EPEVTQTPSHQVTQMGQEVILRCVPISNHLYFYWYRQILGQKVEFLVSFYNNEISEKSEIFDDQFSVERPDGSNFTLKIRSTKLEDSAMYFCASSEGRGQPQHFGDGTRLSIL.

This clonotype has only a few counts. This sequence joins TRBV29-1 and TRBJ1-2; 9 bases line up with TRBD1. After removal of 3 bases from V and 3 bases from J, the junction contained 5 bases not matched to a gene. The CDR3 has 14 amino acids. Germline CDR1 and CDR2: SQVTM and ANQGSEA. This CDR3 is CSVEPGQGDYGYTF. Written as DNA, the CDR3 is TGCAGCGTTGAGCCGGGACAGGGTGACTATGGCTACACCTTC.

This clonotype was detected a few times. The chain links TRBV12-3 or TRBV12-4 to TRBJ2-3, with D tentatively TRBD1 or TRBD2 (6 bases each). V lost 8 bases and J lost 2, with 17 bases in between. The CDR3 sequence is 15 residues long. The CDR3 sequence is CASGGQGRITDTQYF. CDR3 in DNA: TGTGCCAGCGGGGGGCAGGGGCGCATCACAGATACGCAGTATTTT.

In its sample, this clonotype was seen a few times. The rearrangement joins TRBV20-1 to TRBJ2-7; a possible D gene is TRBD2 (6 bases). CDR1 and CDR2 (germline): DFQATT, SNEGSKA (reference sequence). This CDR3 comprises 13 residues. V was trimmed by 2 bases and J by 3 bases, leaving 11 bases between them. The CDR3: CSARSGSNYEQYF. DNA of the CDR3: TGCAGTGCTAGATCCGGGAGCAACTACGAGCAGTACTTC.

This clonotype was seen a few times. This chain joins TRBV7-8 and TRBJ2-2; D gene uncertain. CDR3 size: 17 residues. The V gene lost 1 base and the J gene lost 3 bases, with 15 bases spanning the gap. Germline CDR1 and CDR2: SGHVS and FQNEAQ. The CDR3 nucleotides are TGTGCCAGCAGCTTAGGGGCCGTTGTGGGTTACACCGGGGAGCTGTTTTTT. This gives the protein CASSLGAVVGYTGELFF.

This clonotype came up a few times. This chain links TRBV24-1 with TRBJ2-2, with D hard to call. Germline assignment: CDR1 KGHDR and CDR2 SFDVKD. Trimming took off 3 bases at V and 6 bases at J, with 10 bases between the two ends. The CDR3 sequence is 14 residues long. The CDR3 DNA reads TGTGCCACCAGTGATCTCACCTCTTCCGGGGAGCTGTTTTTT. Translated, it gives CATSDLTSSGELFF.

This rearrangement joins TRBV7-3 to TRBJ2-7, with TRBD2 matching over 10 bases. This CDR3 region has 14 residues. J gave up 4 bases and V 5 bases, and 5 bases lay outside the gene matches. Germline-derived CDR1 and CDR2 are SGHTA and FQGTGA. The CDR3 DNA sequence: TGTGCCAGCAGCGTAGCGGGAGGTCAGTACGAGCAGTACTTC. Protein: CASSVAGGQYEQYF.

This chain joins TRBV3-1 and TRBJ2-7; TRBD2 aligns across 8 bases. The CDR3 has 19 residues. The germline gives CDR1 LGHDT, CDR2 YNNKEL (reference sequence). V was clipped by 2 bases and J by 2 bases; unmatched bases: 17. The CDR3 DNA reads as TGTGCCAGCAGCCAAAGACTAGCGAGAGGGTCTTTGGGAGCCTACGAGCAGTACTTC. Its protein is CASSQRLARGSLGAYEQYF.

This clonotype was seen once. V is TRBV5-1 and J is TRBJ2-5; TRBD2 agrees at 8 bases. V trimming: 6 bases; J trimming: 4 bases; junction bases outside the gene matches: 8. The length of the CDR3 is 14 residues. Germline CDR1 is SGHRS and CDR2 is YFSETQ. DNA of the CDR3: TGCGCCAGCACCTCCCGGGGGGGGGCAGAGACCCAGTACTTC. As protein: CASTSRGGAETQYF.

The J gene is TRBJ1-2, the V gene TRBV15; possible D gene TRBD1, 5 bases. The CDR3 is 13 residues long. V gave up 0 bases and J gave up 7 bases, with 9 bases separating them. Germline CDR1 and CDR2: LNHNV and YYDKDF (reference sequence). CDR3: CATSRDGAFGYTF. As DNA, the CDR3 is TGTGCCACCAGCAGAGATGGGGCCTTTGGCTACACCTTC. Supplemented by reference TRBV15 and TRBJ1-2, the full variable domain reads DAMVIQNPRYQVTQFGKPVTLSCSQTLNHNVMYWYQQKSSQAPKLLFHYYDKDFNNEADTPDNFQSRRPNTSFCFLDIRSPGLGDTAMYLCATSRDGAFGYTFGSGTRLTVV.

This clonotype appeared a few times. The CDR3 region has the DNA TGTGCCAGCAGCTGGACAGGGGGCAACACCGGGGAGCTGTTTTTT. As protein: CASSWTGGNTGELFF. The chain carries TRBV7-3 and TRBJ2-2; 11 nucleotides line up with TRBD1. Trimming took 4 bases from V and 2 from J; bases not matched to a gene: 0. The length of the CDR3 is 15 residues. Germline CDR1 is SGHTA and CDR2 is FQGTGA. Combining the CDR3 with reference TRBV7-3 and TRBJ2-2 gives the whole variable domain GAGVSQTPSNKVTEKGKYVELRCDPISGHTALYWYRQSLGQGPEFLIYFQGTGAADDSGLPNDRFFAVRPEGSVSTLKIQRTERGDSAVYLCASSWTGGNTGELFFGEGSRLTVL.

This clonotype has a handful of counts. The chain couples TRBV6-2 or TRBV6-3 to TRBJ2-7; D gene unclear. Trimming shortened V by 4 bases and J by 2 bases, and 9 bases separated the two germline ends. Germline CDR1 MNHEY, CDR2 SVGEGT. CDR3 length: 13 amino acids. As DNA, the CDR3 is TGTGCCAGCAGTTCGAATCCTGCCTACGAGCAGTACTTC. Translating gives CASSSNPAYEQYF.

This clonotype was counted a few times. This sequence joins TRBV15 and TRBJ2-5; 8 bases align to TRBD1. With V trimmed by 3 bases and J by 4 bases, 7 bases remained unmatched. Germline CDR1 LNHNV, CDR2 YYDKDF (reference sequence). The CDR3 contains 15 residues. CDR3 sequence reads: CATSSPTGVGETQYF. The DNA of the CDR3 is TGTGCCACCAGCAGCCCGACAGGGGTGGGAGAGACCCAGTACTTC. The full variable domain, completed using reference TRBV15 and TRBJ2-5, is DAMVIQNPRYQVTQFGKPVTLSCSQTLNHNVMYWYQQKSSQAPKLLFHYYDKDFNNEADTPDNFQSRRPNTSFCFLDIRSPGLGDTAMYLCATSSPTGVGETQYFGPGTRLLVL.

In this sample, this clonotype turned up a few times. The rearrangement uses TRBV18 and TRBJ2-1, with a possible D match to TRBD1 (6 bases). Germline values: CDR1 KGHSH, CDR2 LQKENI. Trimming shortened V by 2 bases and J by 6 bases, and 8 bases separated the two germline ends. The CDR3 is 13 amino acids. The CDR3 region is CASSPGQSNEQFF. DNA for the CDR3: TGTGCCAGCTCACCAGGACAGAGCAATGAGCAGTTCTTC.

The table lists this clonotype with many counts. CDR3 sequence reads: CASSLAVTGELFF. The CDR3 coding sequence is TGTGCCAGCAGTTTAGCGGTGACCGGGGAGCTGTTTTTT. The V gene is TRBV12-3 or TRBV12-4, the J gene TRBJ2-2; D call uncertain. The V end was cut by 0 bases, the J end by 5 bases, with 4 bases between. The CDR3 loop spans 13 amino acids.